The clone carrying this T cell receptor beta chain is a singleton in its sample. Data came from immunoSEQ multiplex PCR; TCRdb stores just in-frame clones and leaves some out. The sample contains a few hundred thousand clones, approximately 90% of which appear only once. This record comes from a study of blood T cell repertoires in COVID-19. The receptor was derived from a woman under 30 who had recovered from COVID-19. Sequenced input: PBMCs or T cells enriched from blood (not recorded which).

The CDR3 reads CASSLVRTGPTYEQYF. The CDR3 coding sequence is TGTGCCAGCAGCTTAGTTAGAACAGGTCCCACCTACGAGCAGTACTTC. V is TRBV7-8 and J is TRBJ2-7, with TRBD1 as a possible D gene (5 bases). This CDR3 region has 16 residues. CDR1 is SGHVS and CDR2 is FQNEAQ in the germline V gene. V dropped 1 base and J dropped 2 bases, with 15 bases sitting between them.